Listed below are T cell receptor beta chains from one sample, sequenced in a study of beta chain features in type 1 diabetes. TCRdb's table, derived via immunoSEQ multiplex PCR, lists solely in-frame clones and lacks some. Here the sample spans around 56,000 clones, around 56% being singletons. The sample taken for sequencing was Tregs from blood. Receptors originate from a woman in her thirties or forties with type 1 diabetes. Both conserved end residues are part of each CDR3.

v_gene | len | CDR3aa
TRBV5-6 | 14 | CASSLTLRRTEAFF
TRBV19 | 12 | CASRRQGVEAFF
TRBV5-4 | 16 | CASSFRGTSLGDTQYF
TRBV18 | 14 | CASSHPESSYEQYF
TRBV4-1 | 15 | CASSQDAAGNQPQHF
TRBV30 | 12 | CAWAGGRNEQFF
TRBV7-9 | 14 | CASSLGQANTEAFF
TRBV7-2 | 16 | CASSLWWQGNQDTQYF
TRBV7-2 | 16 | CASSLLGVGGANVLTF
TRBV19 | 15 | CASSITRDSNQPQHF
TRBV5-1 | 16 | CASSLGGQGAGSPLHF
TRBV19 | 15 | CASSIQGFMNTEAFF
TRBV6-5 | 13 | CASSPQGSTEAFF
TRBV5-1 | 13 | CASSLGGRETQYF
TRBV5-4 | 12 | CASSAVGDTQYF
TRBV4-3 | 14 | CASSQAYGGYEQYF
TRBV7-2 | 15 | CASSWRLAGANEQFF
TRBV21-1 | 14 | CASSKEGNNSPLHF
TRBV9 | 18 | CASSVRSGGASGTDTQYF
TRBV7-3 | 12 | CASSLVGDTQYF
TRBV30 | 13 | CAWRASGYNEQFF
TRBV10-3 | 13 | CAVKRGQDQPQHF
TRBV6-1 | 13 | CASKRGLDQPQHF
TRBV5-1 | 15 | CASSFTGGPANEQFF
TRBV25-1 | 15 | CASSPQGFLPYEQYF
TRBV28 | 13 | CASLTGAGYGYTF
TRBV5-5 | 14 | CASSLVRTGYQQYF
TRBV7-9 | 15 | CASSFFRGTQETQYF
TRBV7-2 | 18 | CASTRLAGGSSSYNEQFF
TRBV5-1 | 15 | CASSYRTGFENTQYF
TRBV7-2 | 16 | CASSPGPAGLYQPQHF
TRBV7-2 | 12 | CASSLRGTEAFF
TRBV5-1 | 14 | CASSLGQGSPEQYF
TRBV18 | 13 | CASSPGQSEKLFF
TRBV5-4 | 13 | CASSLANQETQYF
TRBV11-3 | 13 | CASSSSNTGELFF
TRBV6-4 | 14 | CASSIDSMNSPLHF
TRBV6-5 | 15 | CASSQKTGGRTEAFF
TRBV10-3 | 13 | CATLGQGYTEAFF
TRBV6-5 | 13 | CASREGENYGYTF
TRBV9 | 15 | CASSVAGGAPDTQYF
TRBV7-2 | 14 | CASSLFSGQETQYF
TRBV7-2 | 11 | CASSSLETQYF
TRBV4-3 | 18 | CASSQEASGGAPTYEQYF
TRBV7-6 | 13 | CASSLAQDREAFF
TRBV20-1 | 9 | CSEGYGYTF
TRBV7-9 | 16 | CASSQDYQFGIYGYTF
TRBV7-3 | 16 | CASSPIGQGAVNEQFF
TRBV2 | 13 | CASILDINEKLFF